A selection of T cell receptor beta chains follows, all from one sample in a study of T cell responses to AZD1222 COVID-19 vaccine. Libraries were prepared by immunoSEQ multiplex PCR; TCRdb keeps only in-frame clonotypes and omits some of them. Altogether under 95,000 clones are present, roughly nine tenths being singletons, with the ten largest covering around 1.5%. The sample was peripheral blood, taken 28 days after the second AZD1222 dose. Source of these receptors: an adult who received the AZD1222 COVID-19 vaccine. The CDR3 runs from the conserved cysteine through the conserved F or W. The D gene is left open where the match is weak. Where a row states a size, it is once, few, many or the class of an expanded clone; other rows omit it.

TRBV2,few,TRBJ2-7,NA,TGTGCCAGCGGACAGACCGACGGACCCTACGAGCAGTACTTC,CASGQTDGPYEQYF
TRBV5-1,NA,TRBJ2-7,NA,TGCGCCAGCAGCCCCGGACACGGCTACGAGCAGTACTTC,CASSPGHGYEQYF
TRBV5-1,once,TRBJ2-3,TRBD2,TGCGCCAGCAGCGACGGACTAGCGGCCACAGATACGCAGTATTTT,CASSDGLAATDTQYF
TRBV6-5,NA,TRBJ2-7,NA,TGTGCCAGCAGTTACTCGGGTGGGGACTACGAGCAGTACTTC,CASSYSGGDYEQYF
TRBV4-1,NA,TRBJ1-6,NA,TGCGCCAGCAGCCACATCCGATCGCGTTCACCCCTCCACTTT,CASSHIRSRSPLHF
TRBV3-1/TRBV3-2,NA,TRBJ2-3,NA,TGTGCCAGCAGCCAAGCGAATACGCAGTATTTT,CASSQANTQYF
TRBV18,few,TRBJ2-7,TRBD2,TGTGCCAGCTCACCCCCCGGGAGGGGTGAATACGAGCAGTACTTC,CASSPPGRGEYEQYF
TRBV12-3/TRBV12-4,NA,TRBJ2-5,NA,TGTGCCAGCAGTTTAACGGCCCAAACCCAGTACTTC,CASSLTAQTQYF
TRBV9,NA,TRBJ1-5,NA,TGTGCCAGCAGCGACGGATCTAATCAGCCCCAGCATTTT,CASSDGSNQPQHF
TRBV6-5,NA,TRBJ1-2,NA,TGTGCCAGCAGTCAAACTGGGAACTATGGCTACACCTTC,CASSQTGNYGYTF
TRBV11-2,NA,TRBJ1-2,TRBD1,TGTGCCAGCAGCGAAAACAGGGGGCGAAACTATGGCTACACCTTC,CASSENRGRNYGYTF
TRBV28,NA,TRBJ1-6,NA,TGTGCCAGCAGTTCATATAATCGTTTTTATTCACCCCTCCACTTT,CASSSYNRFYSPLHF
TRBV4-1,once,TRBJ1-6,TRBD1,TGCGCCAGCAGCCAAGTGGGACAGGGGGCTAGCTCCTATAATTCACCCCTCCACTTT,CASSQVGQGASSYNSPLHF
TRBV30,once,TRBJ2-7,NA,TGTGCCTGGGGATCGCCAAACCGCGAGCAGTACTTC,CAWGSPNREQYF
TRBV4-3,NA,TRBJ1-6,TRBD1,TGCGCCAGCAGCCAAAGACAGGGGGATGATTCACCCCTCCACTTT,CASSQRQGDDSPLHF
TRBV7-3,few,TRBJ2-7,NA,TGTGCCAGCAGCACCGCCGGGGGGCGAGAGCAGTACTTC,CASSTAGGREQYF
TRBV28,NA,TRBJ1-5,NA,TGTGCCAGCAGTTTCGGGCAGCCCCAGCATTTT,CASSFGQPQHF
TRBV7-4,NA,TRBJ1-1,TRBD1,TGTGCCAGCAGCTTAGGGAGGACAGGGAGCGATCTGAACACTGAAGCTTTCTTT,CASSLGRTGSDLNTEAFF
TRBV18,NA,TRBJ1-1,NA,TGTGCCAGCTCACCCTGGGACGGAGCAGAGTACACTGAAGCTTTCTTT,CASSPWDGAEYTEAFF
TRBV7-7,NA,TRBJ2-7,NA,TGTGCCAGCAGCCGCGGGACCCCTGGGGACGAGCAGTACTTC,CASSRGTPGDEQYF
TRBV6-5,NA,TRBJ1-1,NA,TGTGCCAGCAGTTACTCAACAGGGCAGGAGGACACTGAAGCTTTCTTT,CASSYSTGQEDTEAFF
TRBV7-3,few,TRBJ2-7,NA,TGTGCCAGCAGCTTCCTAACCGGAAACGGCGAGCAGTACTTC,CASSFLTGNGEQYF
TRBV18,once,TRBJ2-2,NA,TGTGCCAGCTCCGCCGGGACGGTGGACACCGGGGAGCTGTTTTTT,CASSAGTVDTGELFF
TRBV3-1/TRBV3-2,NA,TRBJ1-6,TRBD1,TGTGCCAGCAGCCTCGGACAGGGTTATAATTCACCCCTCCACTTT,CASSLGQGYNSPLHF
TRBV11-2,NA,TRBJ1-5,NA,TGTGCCAGCAGCTTCAAGGACGATCAGCCCCAGCATTTT,CASSFKDDQPQHF
TRBV29-1,NA,TRBJ1-2,TRBD1,TGCAGCGTTGAGACAGGGGCTAACTATGGCTACACCTTC,CSVETGANYGYTF